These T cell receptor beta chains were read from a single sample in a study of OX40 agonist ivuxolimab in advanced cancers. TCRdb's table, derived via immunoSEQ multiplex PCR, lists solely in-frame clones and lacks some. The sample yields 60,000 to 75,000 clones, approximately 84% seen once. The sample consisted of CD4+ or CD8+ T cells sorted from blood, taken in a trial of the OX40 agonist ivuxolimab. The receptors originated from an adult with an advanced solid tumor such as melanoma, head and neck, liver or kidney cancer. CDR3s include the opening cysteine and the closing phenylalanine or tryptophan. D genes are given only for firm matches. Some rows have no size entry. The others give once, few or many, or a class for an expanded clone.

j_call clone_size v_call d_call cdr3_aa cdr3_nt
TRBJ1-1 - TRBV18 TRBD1 CASSPNRGTGTEAFF TGTGCCAGCTCACCAAACAGGGGAACGGGCACTGAAGCTTTCTTT
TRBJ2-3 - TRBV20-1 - CSAILDTQYF TGCAGTGCTATTTTAGATACGCAGTATTTT
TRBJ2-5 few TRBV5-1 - CASSKATGETQYF TGCGCCAGCAGCAAAGCGACAGGAGAGACCCAGTACTTC
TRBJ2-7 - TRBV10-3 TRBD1 CAIRDRVNEQYF TGTGCCATCCGGGACAGGGTAAACGAGCAGTACTTC
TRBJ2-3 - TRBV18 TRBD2 CAARLAGGPDTQYF TGTGCCGCACGACTAGCGGGGGGGCCGGATACGCAGTATTTT
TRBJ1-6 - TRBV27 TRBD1 CASSPTGGRNSPLHF TGTGCCAGCAGTCCCACAGGGGGCAGGAATTCACCCCTCCACTTT
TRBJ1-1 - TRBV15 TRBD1 CATSGDRVGTFF TGTGCCACCAGCGGTGACAGGGTAGGAACTTTCTTT
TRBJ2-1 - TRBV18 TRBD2 CASSEIAGGEDEQFF TGTGCCAGCTCAGAAATAGCGGGGGGGGAAGATGAGCAGTTCTTC
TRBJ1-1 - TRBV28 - CASTRGGLKAFF TGTGCCAGCACCCGGGGAGGCCTTAAAGCTTTCTTT
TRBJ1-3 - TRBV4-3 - CASSQDLRGNTIYF TGCGCCAGCAGCCAAGATCTTAGGGGAAACACCATATATTTT
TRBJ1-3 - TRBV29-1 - CSVGGTLSGNTIYF TGCAGCGTTGGAGGGACCCTCTCTGGAAACACCATATATTTT
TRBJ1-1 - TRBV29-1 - CSSLMNTEAFF TGCAGCTCTCTGATGAACACTGAAGCTTTCTTT
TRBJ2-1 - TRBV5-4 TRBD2 CASSSAGVRGDEQFF TGTGCCAGCAGCTCAGCGGGAGTGAGAGGGGATGAGCAGTTCTTC
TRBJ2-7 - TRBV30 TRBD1 CAWSVGTGYEQYF TGTGCCTGGAGTGTCGGGACAGGATACGAGCAGTACTTC
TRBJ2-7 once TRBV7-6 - CASSPGPNYEQYF TGTGCCAGCAGCCCCGGACCTAACTACGAGCAGTACTTC
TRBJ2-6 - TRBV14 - CASSHRLGHRSGANVLTF TGTGCCAGCAGCCATCGATTGGGCCATCGCTCTGGGGCCAACGTCCTGACTTTC
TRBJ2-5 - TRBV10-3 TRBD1 CAISSGGAETQYF TGTGCCATCAGTTCAGGGGGCGCGGAGACCCAGTACTTC
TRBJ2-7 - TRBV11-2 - CASSTGVSYEQYF TGTGCCAGCAGCACGGGGGTCTCCTACGAGCAGTACTTC
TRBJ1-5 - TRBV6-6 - CASVQGVNQPQHF TGTGCCAGCGTTCAGGGCGTGAATCAGCCCCAGCATTTT
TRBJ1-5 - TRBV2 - CASSITGMSQPQHF TGTGCCAGCAGCATTACAGGGATGTCCCAGCCCCAGCATTTT
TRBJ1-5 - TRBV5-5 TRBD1 CASSLERQGTQPQHF TGTGCCAGCAGCTTGGAGAGACAGGGCACTCAGCCCCAGCATTTT
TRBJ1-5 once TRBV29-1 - CSVRGEWGQPQHF TGCAGCGTTCGGGGGGAGTGGGGTCAGCCCCAGCATTTT
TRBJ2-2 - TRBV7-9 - CASSRSGTGGELFF TGTGCCAGCAGCAGATCCGGGACGGGAGGGGAGCTGTTTTTT
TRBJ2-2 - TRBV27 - CASTDPRTGELFF TGTGCCAGCACCGACCCGAGGACCGGGGAGCTGTTTTTT
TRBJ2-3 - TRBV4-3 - CASSQEVVRHTQYF TGCGCCAGCAGCCAAGAAGTGGTGAGGCATACGCAGTATTTT
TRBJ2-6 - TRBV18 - CASSPPKGSGANVLTF TGTGCCAGCTCACCACCGAAAGGCTCTGGGGCCAACGTCCTGACTTTC
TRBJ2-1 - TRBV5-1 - CASSLQYNEQFF TGCGCCAGCAGCTTACAGTACAATGAGCAGTTCTTC
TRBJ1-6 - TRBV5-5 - CASSHSPGEHNSPLHF TGTGCCAGCAGCCACAGCCCAGGAGAACATAATTCACCCCTCCACTTT
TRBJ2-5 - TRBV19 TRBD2 CASSIASGRFETQYF TGTGCCAGTAGTATAGCGAGCGGGAGGTTTGAGACCCAGTACTTC
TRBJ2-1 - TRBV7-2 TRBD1 CASSADRGLEQFF TGTGCCAGCAGCGCCGACAGGGGGCTTGAGCAGTTCTTC
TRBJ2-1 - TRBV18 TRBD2 CASSHGTSGKYNEQFF TGTGCCAGCTCCCACGGGACTAGCGGGAAATACAATGAGCAGTTCTTC
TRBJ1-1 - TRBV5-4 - CASSLGGPNTEAFF TGTGCCAGCAGCTTGGGTGGGCCTAACACTGAAGCTTTCTTT
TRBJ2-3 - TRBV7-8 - CASSLVRVTDTQYF TGTGCCAGCAGCTTAGTTAGGGTCACAGATACGCAGTATTTT
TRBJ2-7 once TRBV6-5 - CASSAGYEQYF TGTGCCAGCAGCGCTGGCTACGAGCAGTACTTC
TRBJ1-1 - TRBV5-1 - CASSIGRTNTEAFF TGCGCCAGCAGCATCGGACGTACGAACACTGAAGCTTTCTTT
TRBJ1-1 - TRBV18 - CASSLRGPNTEAFF TGTGCCAGCTCACTCCGGGGCCCAAACACTGAAGCTTTCTTT
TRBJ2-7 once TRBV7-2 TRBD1 CASSGSGGSAYEQYF TGTGCCAGCAGCGGATCAGGGGGCTCGGCCTACGAGCAGTACTTC
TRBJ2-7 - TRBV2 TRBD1 CASSWTGPEQYF TGTGCCAGCAGTTGGACAGGGCCCGAGCAGTACTTC
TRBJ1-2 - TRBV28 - CASSTPGRGYTF TGTGCCAGCAGTACCCCAGGGCGGGGCTACACCTTC
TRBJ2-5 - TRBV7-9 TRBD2 CASSPPGLAGSETQYF TGTGCCAGCAGTCCGCCGGGACTAGCGGGTTCTGAGACCCAGTACTTC
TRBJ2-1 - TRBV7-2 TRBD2 CASSLLAGSSPEFF TGTGCCAGCAGCTTACTAGCGGGTAGCTCTCCGGAGTTCTTC
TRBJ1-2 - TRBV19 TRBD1 CASARQGASGYTF TGTGCCAGTGCTAGGCAGGGGGCCTCCGGCTACACCTTC
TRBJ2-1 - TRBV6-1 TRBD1 CASSKGQGLRNEQFF TGTGCCAGCAGTAAGGGACAGGGGTTACGGAATGAGCAGTTCTTC
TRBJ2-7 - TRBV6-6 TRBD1 CASSYQQGASSYEQYF TGTGCCAGCAGTTACCAACAGGGGGCGAGCTCCTACGAGCAGTACTTC
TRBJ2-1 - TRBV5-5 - CASSGWTYNEQFF TGTGCCAGCAGCGGATGGACATACAATGAGCAGTTCTTC
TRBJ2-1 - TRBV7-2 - CASSVIYPPRASSYNEQFF TGTGCCAGCAGCGTAATATACCCTCCGCGGGCGAGCTCCTACAATGAGCAGTTCTTC
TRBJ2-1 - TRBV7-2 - CASSSGPYIYNEQFF TGTGCCAGCAGCTCGGGACCGTATATCTACAATGAGCAGTTCTTC